A single sample gave rise to the 6 T cell receptor beta chains below, sequenced in a study of early T cells in non-severe SARS-CoV-2 infection. From the 5' RACE reads, TCRdb called clonotypes with MiXCR, one entry per CDR3 protein. Among roughly 53,000 distinct CDR3 sequences listed, 10% were seen once. Sequenced: whole blood. All receptors derive from an adult who was a healthcare worker with PCR-confirmed SARS-CoV-2 infection or an uninfected control (not recorded which).

This clonotype was counted at least ten times. The chain combines TRBV7-3 with TRBJ2-1, with 11 bases identical to TRBD1. Germline CDR1 SGHTA, CDR2 FQGTGA. The CDR3 runs 15 residues. J lost 10 bases, V lost 4 bases, and 9 bases had no gene match. The DNA of the CDR3 is TGTGCCAGCAGCTCGGTGGACAGGGGGCTCGGAGAGCAGTTCTTC. It codes for CASSSVDRGLGEQFF.

This clonotype showed up just a few times. This chain uses TRBV15 with TRBJ2-2; 10 bases align to TRBD1. This CDR3 has 15 amino acids. Per the germline V gene, CDR1 is LNHNV and CDR2 is YYDKDF (reference sequence). The J segment lost 5 bases and the V segment lost 4 bases, leaving 4 bases of the junction unmatched. The CDR3 DNA follows: TGTGCCACCAGCACCGGGACAGGGGTGACCGGGGAGCTGTTTTTT. It yields the protein CATSTGTGVTGELFF.

This clonotype was observed a few times. The CDR3 region has the DNA TGCAGCGAACAGTGGGGAAATGAGCAGTTCTTC. Translating gives CSEQWGNEQFF. J is TRBJ2-1 and V is TRBV29-1; no clear D. Trimming shortened V by 7 bases and J by 7 bases, and 11 bases separated the two germline ends. Germline V gene sequence: CDR1 SQVTM, CDR2 ANQGSEA. The CDR3 is made up of 11 amino acids.

This clonotype was observed at least ten times. CDR3 sequence (DNA): TGTGCCAGCAGCCAAACCCGGACTAGCCATGAGCAGTTCTTC. This sequence encodes CASSQTRTSHEQFF. This rearrangement joins TRBV6-2 or TRBV6-3 to TRBJ2-1, with TRBD2 matching over 8 bases. V lost 6 bases to trimming and J lost 8 bases; unmatched junction nucleotides: 9. The germline V gene encodes CDR1 MNHEY and CDR2 SVGEGT. The CDR3 spans 14 residues.

This clonotype showed up many times. This rearrangement joins TRBV5-1 to TRBJ2-5, with D possibly being TRBD1 (5 bases). The V gene's germline CDR1 is SGHRS and CDR2 YFSETQ. The V gene lost 7 bases and the J gene lost 2 bases, with 12 bases spanning the gap. The length of the CDR3 is 13 residues. DNA for the CDR3: TGCGCCAGCTCCTTAGACAGTCAAGAGACCCAGTACTTC. Translated: CASSLDSQETQYF.

The chain is built from TRBV29-1 and TRBJ2-7; the D is unclear. The CDR3 sequence is 12 residues long. V was cut by 5 bases and J by 1 base, with 9 bases left in between. Germline V gene data show CDR1 as SQVTM and CDR2 as ANQGSEA. The CDR3 bases are TGCAGCGTTTGCAGGAGTTCCTACGAGCAGTACTTC. Translation: CSVCRSSYEQYF.